A selection of T cell receptor beta chains follows, all from one sample in a study of a mutant IDH1 vaccine in newly diagnosed glioma. The assay was immunoSEQ multiplex PCR, and TCRdb's table has in-frame clones only and misses some. Of around 54,000 clones listed, roughly 80% are singletons. The starting material was PBMCs, obtained from a glioma patient treated with radiotherapy, temozolomide or both. The source is a man younger than 35 with glioma. CDR3s leave out the opening cysteine and the closing phenylalanine or tryptophan. Each record gives: clone size, V gene, J gene, CDR3 protein. Rows give clone size only sometimes, using once, few, many, or a class for an expanded clone.

>.|TRBV27|TRBJ2-7
ASSLGTGGAVDEQY
>once|TRBV4-3|TRBJ1-2
ASSRGGPYGYT
>.|TRBV6-6|TRBJ2-1
ASRIAGGPYEQF
>.|TRBV28|TRBJ2-7
ASSLPPVGDEQY
>.|TRBV5-4|TRBJ2-1
ASSPPPKLGNEQF
>.|TRBV7-9|TRBJ1-3
ASSLHGSGNTIY
>.|TRBV2|TRBJ2-3
ASSLSGHTDTQY
>.|TRBV15|TRBJ1-5
ATSRDTASNQPQH
>.|TRBV9|TRBJ1-6
ASSVRRNSPLH
>.|TRBV6-5|TRBJ1-2
ASSYRRTGTNYGYT
>.|TRBV18|TRBJ1-5
ASSGHRGSNQPQH
>.|TRBV4-2|TRBJ2-7
ASTWGGEMTSGEQY
>.|TRBV7-6|TRBJ1-5
ASSLWGANQPQH
>few|TRBV6-6|TRBJ1-5
ASSKTGSINQPQH
>few|TRBV19|TRBJ1-1
ASSTGRGTEAF
>.|TRBV2|TRBJ1-5
ASHQTGAPRQPQH
>.|TRBV5-1|TRBJ1-1
ASSLLVSNTEAF
>.|TRBV5-5|TRBJ2-7
ASSTWAGPYEQY
>.|TRBV2|TRBJ1-2
ASIRDYYGYT
>.|TRBV2|TRBJ2-6
ASSGTGRAGANVLT
>.|TRBV9|TRBJ1-1
ASSGPSNTEAF
>few|TRBV29-1|TRBJ1-1
SVEEGGDTEAF